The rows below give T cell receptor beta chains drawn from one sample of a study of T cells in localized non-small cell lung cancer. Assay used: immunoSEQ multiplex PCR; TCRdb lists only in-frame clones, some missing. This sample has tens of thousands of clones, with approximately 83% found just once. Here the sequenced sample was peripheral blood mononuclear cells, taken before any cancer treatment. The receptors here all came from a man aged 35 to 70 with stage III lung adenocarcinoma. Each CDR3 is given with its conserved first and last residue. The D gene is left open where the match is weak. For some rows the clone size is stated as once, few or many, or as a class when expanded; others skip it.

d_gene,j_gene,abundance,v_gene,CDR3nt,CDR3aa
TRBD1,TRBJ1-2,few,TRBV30,TGTGCCTGGGCCGAGGACAGGGGGCTTTATGGCTACACCTTC,CAWAEDRGLYGYTF
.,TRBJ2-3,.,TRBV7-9,TGTGCCAGCAGCCGATCCGCAGATACGCAGTATTTT,CASSRSADTQYF
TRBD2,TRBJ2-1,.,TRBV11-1,TGTGCCAGCAGCCCGGGACTACGCAACAATGAGCAGTTCTTC,CASSPGLRNNEQFF
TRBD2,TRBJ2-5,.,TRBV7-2,TGTGCCAGCAGCTTATCCGGGACTAGCGAGACCCAGTACTTC,CASSLSGTSETQYF
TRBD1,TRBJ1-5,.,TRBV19,TGTGCCAGTAGTCTCACAGGGGGACAGCCCCAGCATTTT,CASSLTGGQPQHF
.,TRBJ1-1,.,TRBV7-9,TGTGCCAGCAGCCTCCAGCTTAGAGAAGCTTTCTTT,CASSLQLREAFF
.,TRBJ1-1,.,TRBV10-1,TGCGCCAGCAGTGAAAACGGGGGTAGGACAGCTTTCTTT,CASSENGGRTAFF
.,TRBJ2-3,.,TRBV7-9,TGTGCCAGCAGCTTAGCGGGGTCCAGAGGAGATACGCAGTATTTT,CASSLAGSRGDTQYF
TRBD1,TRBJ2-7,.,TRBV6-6,TGTGCCAGCAGTTACGGGGACAGCACCTACGAGCAGTACTTC,CASSYGDSTYEQYF
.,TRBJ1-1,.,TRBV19,TGTGCCAGTAGTATTTACGGAAGTTTTGAAGCTTTCTTT,CASSIYGSFEAFF
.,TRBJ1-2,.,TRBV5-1,TGCGCCAGCAGCTTGGCCGGGATGTATGGCTACACCTTC,CASSLAGMYGYTF
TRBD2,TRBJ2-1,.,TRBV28,TGTGCCAGCTATCCGACTAGCGGGAGTACAGCCTACAATGAGCAGTTCTTC,CASYPTSGSTAYNEQFF
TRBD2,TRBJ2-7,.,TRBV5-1,TGCGCCAGCAGCTTGGGACTAGCTGAGCTTTACGAGCAGTACTTC,CASSLGLAELYEQYF
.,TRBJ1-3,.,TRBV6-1,TGTGCCAGCAGTGAAGGGGATCTGAGCTCTGGAAACACCATATATTTT,CASSEGDLSSGNTIYF
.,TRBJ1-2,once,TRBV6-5,TGTGCCACCCAAATCACGGGAGGGAGCCTCTATGGCTACACCTTC,CATQITGGSLYGYTF
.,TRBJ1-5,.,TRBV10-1,TGCGCCAGCAGTTCGGACAGATATCAGCCCCAGCATTTT,CASSSDRYQPQHF
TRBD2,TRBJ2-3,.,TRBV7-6,TGTGCCAGCAGCCCTCTAGCGGGGGTAGCAGATACGCAGTATTTT,CASSPLAGVADTQYF